The next 23 T cell receptor beta chains were all read from a single sample in a study of memory CD4+ T cells and cytomegalovirus serostatus (dated by TCRdb to the late 2010s). Single viable CD3+CD4+CD8-CD45RO+ cells were sorted as memory CD4+ T cells on a FACSAria II. Preparation of the library involved the immunoSEQ multiplex PCR assay. The table was pulled from immuneACCESS by TCRdb, which kept in-frame rearrangements only. Such tables lose some clones; where checked, under half of the loss comes from unresolved V genes, and the rest has no known cause. Across this sample there are fewer than 35,000 clones, with approximately 80% seen only once. Less than 1.3% of the sample is in the top ten clones. Sequenced input: memory CD4+ T cells from blood. These receptors came from an adult in good health and CMV-seronegative.

The chain has TRBV25-1 and TRBJ2-5, with 10 bases lining up with TRBD1. Germline V gene data show CDR1 as MGHDK and CDR2 as SYGVNS. V shed 6 bases, J shed 5 bases, and the junction held 9 bases outside the gene matches. This CDR3 region has 15 residues. In DNA form, the CDR3 reads TGTGCCAGCAGGAGTCGGGGACAGGGGACGGAGACCCAGTACTTC. It is translated as CASRSRGQGTETQYF.

To note about this clone: Germline and junction disagree at one end, which may indicate a read error. V is TRBV6-1 and J is TRBJ1-2; no clear D. Germline V gene lookup returns CDR1 MNHNS and CDR2 SASEGT. The CDR3 has 15 amino acids. This CDR3 reads CASIPVDTQRYGHTF. The CDR3 nucleotides read TGTGCCAGCATTCCGGTAGACACCCAGAGGTATGGCCACACCTTC.

V usage is TRBV6-5 and J usage is TRBJ1-1, with 9 bases matching TRBD1. The V segment lost 4 bases and the J segment 9 bases; nucleotides outside the gene matches: 6. CDR1 is MNHEY and CDR2 is SVGAGI in the germline V gene. The CDR3 has 13 amino acids. The CDR3 protein is CASSSGQGLKAFF. As DNA, the CDR3 is TGTGCCAGCAGTTCAGGACAGGGGCTTAAAGCTTTCTTT.

The chain has TRBV10-3 and TRBJ2-2; 7 bases align to TRBD2. Per germline, CDR1 ENHRY and CDR2 SYGVKD. Losses at the gene ends were 4 bases for V and 1 base for J; bases not matched to a gene: 9. The CDR3 has 17 residues. This chain's CDR3 is CAISAIVASGNTGELFF. Here the CDR3 DNA reads TGTGCCATCAGTGCCATAGTGGCTAGCGGGAACACCGGGGAGCTGTTTTTT.

This chain uses TRBV18 with TRBJ1-1; 7 bases match TRBD1. Germline CDR1 is KGHSH and CDR2 is LQKENI. V lost 6 bases to trimming and J lost 3 bases; unmatched junction nucleotides: 7. CDR3 length equals 14 residues. The CDR3 nucleotides are TGTGCCAGCTCGTTCTACAGGGGAGACACTGAAGCTTTCTTT. It encodes CASSFYRGDTEAFF.

This clone turned up a few times. V is TRBV9 and J is TRBJ2-1; D could derive from TRBD1 or TRBD2 (5 bases each). Per the germline V gene, CDR1 is SGDLS and CDR2 is YYNGEE. The CDR3 consists of 14 residues. V was pared by 3 bases and J by 9 bases, with 16 bases between. DNA for the CDR3: TGTGCCAGCAGCGAGAGGGGTAACAGTGGTGAGCAGTTCTTC. Residues: CASSERGNSGEQFF. The variable domain in full, with the rest retrieved from reference TRBV9 and TRBJ2-1, is DSGVTQTPKHLITATGQRVTLRCSPRSGDLSVYWYQQSLDQGLQFLIQYYNGEERAKGNILERFSAQQFPDLHSELNLSSLELGDSALYFCASSERGNSGEQFFGPGTRLTVL.

This chain uses TRBV7-9 with TRBJ1-1, with D uncertain. The CDR3 length is 13 residues. With 4 bases removed from V and 3 bases from J, the gap between germline ends came to 9 bases. The germline gives CDR1 SEHNR, CDR2 FQNEAQ (reference sequence). CDR3: CASSYQVHTEAFF. As DNA, the CDR3 is TGTGCCAGCAGCTACCAGGTTCACACTGAAGCTTTCTTT.

This clone turned up a few times. The chain recombines TRBV7-2 with TRBJ1-5; D may be TRBD1 (5 bases). Germline V gene lookup returns CDR1 SGHTA and CDR2 FQGNSA. V was pared by 1 base and J by 5 bases, with 12 bases between. The CDR3 is 15 amino acids. The chain's CDR3 is CASSLEGQDHQPQHF. The CDR3 region has the DNA TGTGCCAGCAGCTTAGAAGGACAAGACCATCAGCCCCAGCATTTT.

This clone appeared once. The same CDR3 is also encoded by other DNA sequences in this sample. The chain combines TRBV7-9 with TRBJ2-7; 7 bases are shared with TRBD2. The CDR3 contains 16 residues. Trimming removed 0 bases from V and 1 base from J; junction bases left unmatched: 6. Germline values: CDR1 SEHNR, CDR2 FQNEAQ (reference sequence). This chain's CDR3 is CASSLATGGRSYEQYF. The CDR3 bases are TGTGCCAGCAGCTTAGCAACTGGCGGGAGATCCTACGAGCAGTACTTC.

The chain recombines TRBV7-2 with TRBJ2-7, with TRBD2 matching 8 bases. The germline V gene encodes CDR1 SGHTA and CDR2 FQGNSA. The CDR3 length is 15 residues. The V gene end was trimmed by 4 bases and the J gene end by 4 bases; junction bases not matched to a gene: 9. The CDR3 loop is CASSYLSAGGYEQYF. CDR3 in DNA: TGTGCCAGCAGCTATCTCTCGGCGGGGGGATACGAGCAGTACTTC.

The V gene is TRBV29-1, the J gene TRBJ2-7, with D tentatively TRBD2 (7 bases). The CDR3 extends over 11 amino acids. Trimming took 6 bases from V and 11 from J, leaving 17 bases between them. CDR1 and CDR2 from the germline V gene are SQVTM and ANQGSEA. The CDR3 loop is CSVTGGPKEYF. The CDR3 nucleotides are TGCAGCGTCACCGGGGGGCCGAAAGAGTACTTC.

The table lists this clone with a few counts. This chain connects TRBV10-1 to TRBJ2-3; D might be TRBD2 (6 bases). The CDR3 totals 14 residues. Trimming shortened V by 4 bases and J by 2 bases, and 10 bases separated the two germline ends. Germline V gene lookup returns CDR1 WNHNN and CDR2 SYGVQD (reference sequence). This CDR3 is CASSVGGTTDTQYF. CDR3 nucleotide sequence: TGCGCCAGCAGTGTAGGCGGGACCACAGATACGCAGTATTTT.

V and J are TRBV23-1 and TRBJ2-1; 12 bases are a match to TRBD2. TRBV23-1 is given ORF status, its function remaining uncertain. The CDR3 covers 17 residues. The V and J ends lost 4 bases and 3 bases, in that order; junction bases with no gene match: 7. In DNA, the CDR3 is TGCGCCAGCAGTCGGAGACTAGCGGGGGTCCACTACAATGAGCAGTTCTTC. The encoded protein is CASSRRLAGVHYNEQFF.

This sequence joins TRBV30 and TRBJ1-2; weak D call: TRBD1 (6 bases). The germline CDR1 and CDR2 sequences are GTSNPN and SVGIG (reference sequence). CDR3 length: 12 amino acids. V was cut by 3 bases and J by 5 bases, with 10 bases left in between. The CDR3 here is CAWSTGKYGYTF. The CDR3 coding sequence is TGTGCCTGGAGCACAGGGAAATATGGCTACACCTTC.

This chain uses TRBV7-2 with TRBJ2-6; 7 positions agree with TRBD1. This CDR3 has 15 residues. CDR1 and CDR2 from the germline V gene are SGHTA and FQGNSA. J was trimmed by 4 bases and V by 5 bases; bases with no gene match: 5. The CDR3 DNA sequence: TGTGCCAGCAGCCCGACAGGGTTCGGGGCCAACGTCCTGACTTTC. It encodes CASSPTGFGANVLTF.

The J gene is TRBJ1-5, the V gene TRBV6-1; D not resolved. Germline V CDR1 and CDR2: MNHNS, SASEGT. The CDR3 loop spans 13 amino acids. Deletions cut 1 base from V and 9 bases from J, with 10 bases between. CDR3 nucleotides: TGTGCCAGCAGTGAAGAGTTCGGGTGGCCCCAGCATTTT. Residues: CASSEEFGWPQHF.

V usage is TRBV6-5 and J usage is TRBJ2-7, with 8 bases matching TRBD2. V lost 0 bases and J lost 7; bases outside the gene matches: 8. The CDR3 extends over 15 amino acids. Germline CDR1 and CDR2: MNHEY and SVGAGI. The CDR3 DNA is TGTGCCAGCAGTTACTCGACAAGCGGGAGCTGGGAGCAGTACTTC. This translates into CASSYSTSGSWEQYF.

The J gene is TRBJ1-5, the V gene TRBV7-3, with D possibly matching TRBD1 (6 bases). V was cut by 2 bases and J by 4 bases, with 6 bases left in between. There are 13 residues in the CDR3. Germline loops: CDR1 SGHTA, CDR2 FQGTGA. The CDR3 DNA sequence: TGTGCCAGCAGCTTAGGACAGAATCAGCCCCAGCATTTT. It encodes CASSLGQNQPQHF.

The rearrangement links TRBV19 to TRBJ2-7; the D is unclear. V was trimmed by 1 base and J by 0 bases, leaving 13 bases between them. Germline V gene lookup returns CDR1 LNHDA and CDR2 SQIVND (reference sequence). This CDR3 region has 16 residues. The CDR3 is CASSIGTRSDSYEQYF. The CDR3 DNA sequence: TGTGCCAGTAGTATAGGGACGAGATCAGACTCCTACGAGCAGTACTTC.

The chain has TRBV29-1 and TRBJ2-5, with D maybe TRBD1 (5 bases). V was cut by 3 bases and J by 5 bases, with 13 bases left in between. The CDR3 sequence is 13 residues long. Germline lookup yields CDR1 SQVTM and CDR2 ANQGSEA. This CDR3 reads CSVEAGPDETQYF. Written as DNA, the CDR3 is TGCAGCGTTGAGGCAGGGCCCGACGAGACCCAGTACTTC.

This chain links TRBV7-2 with TRBJ1-3; D is unclear. In germline, CDR1 is SGHTA, CDR2 FQGNSA. V was pared by 1 base and J by 0 bases, with 13 bases between. The CDR3 has 17 amino acids. DNA for the CDR3: TGTGCCAGCAGCTTAGACGGTCCCACCTCCTCTGGAAACACCATATATTTT. This translates into CASSLDGPTSSGNTIYF.

The chain has TRBV10-3 and TRBJ2-4; D not certain. V was shortened by 0 bases and J by 7 bases, with 10 bases between the two germline ends. From germline, CDR1 is ENHRY and CDR2 SYGVKD. The CDR3 consists of 14 residues. CDR3 protein: CAISESSTANIQYF. The CDR3 nucleotides are TGTGCCATCAGTGAGTCATCCACGGCGAACATTCAGTACTTC.

The table lists this clone with a few counts. The chain is built from TRBV7-2 and TRBJ1-5; no clear D. Per germline, CDR1 SGHTA and CDR2 FQGNSA. The CDR3 contains 14 residues. Trimming took 0 bases from V and 3 from J, leaving 6 bases between them. CDR3 sequence reads: CASSLADLNQPQHF. CDR3 in DNA: TGTGCCAGCAGCTTAGCAGACCTCAATCAGCCCCAGCATTTT.